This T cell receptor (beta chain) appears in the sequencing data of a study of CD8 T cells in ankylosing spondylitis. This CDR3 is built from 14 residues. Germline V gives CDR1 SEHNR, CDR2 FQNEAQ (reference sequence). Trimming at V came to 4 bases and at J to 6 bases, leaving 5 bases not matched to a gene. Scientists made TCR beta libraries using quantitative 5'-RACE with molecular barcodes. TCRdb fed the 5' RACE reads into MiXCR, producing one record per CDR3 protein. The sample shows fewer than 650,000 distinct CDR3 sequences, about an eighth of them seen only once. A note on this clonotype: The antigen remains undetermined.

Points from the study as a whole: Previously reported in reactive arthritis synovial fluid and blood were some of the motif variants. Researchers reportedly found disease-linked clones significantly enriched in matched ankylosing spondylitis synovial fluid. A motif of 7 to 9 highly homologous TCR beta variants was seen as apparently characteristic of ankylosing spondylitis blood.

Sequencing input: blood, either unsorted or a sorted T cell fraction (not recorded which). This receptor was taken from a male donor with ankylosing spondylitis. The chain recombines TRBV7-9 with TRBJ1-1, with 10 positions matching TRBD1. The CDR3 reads CASSWDRGGSEAFF. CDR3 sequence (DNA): TGTGCCAGCAGCTGGGACAGGGGCGGGTCTGAAGCTTTCTTT.